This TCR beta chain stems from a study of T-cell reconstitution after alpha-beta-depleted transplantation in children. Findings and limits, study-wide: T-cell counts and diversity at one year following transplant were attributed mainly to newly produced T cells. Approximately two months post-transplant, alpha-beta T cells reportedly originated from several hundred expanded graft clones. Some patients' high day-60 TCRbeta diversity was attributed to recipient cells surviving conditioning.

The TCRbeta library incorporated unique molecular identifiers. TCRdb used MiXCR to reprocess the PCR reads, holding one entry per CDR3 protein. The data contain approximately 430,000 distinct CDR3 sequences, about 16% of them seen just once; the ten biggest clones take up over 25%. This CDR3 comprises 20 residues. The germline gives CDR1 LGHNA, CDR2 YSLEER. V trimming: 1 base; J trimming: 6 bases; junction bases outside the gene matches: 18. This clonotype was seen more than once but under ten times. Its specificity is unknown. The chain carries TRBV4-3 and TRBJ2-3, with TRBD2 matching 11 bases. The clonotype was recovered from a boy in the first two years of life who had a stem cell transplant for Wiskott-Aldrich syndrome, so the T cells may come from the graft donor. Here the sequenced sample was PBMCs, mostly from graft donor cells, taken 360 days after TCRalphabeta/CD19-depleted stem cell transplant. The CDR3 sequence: CASSQAGISLAGGDRDTQYF. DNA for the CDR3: TGCGCCAGCAGCCAAGCGGGAATATCTTTAGCGGGAGGGGATCGTGATACGCAGTATTTT.